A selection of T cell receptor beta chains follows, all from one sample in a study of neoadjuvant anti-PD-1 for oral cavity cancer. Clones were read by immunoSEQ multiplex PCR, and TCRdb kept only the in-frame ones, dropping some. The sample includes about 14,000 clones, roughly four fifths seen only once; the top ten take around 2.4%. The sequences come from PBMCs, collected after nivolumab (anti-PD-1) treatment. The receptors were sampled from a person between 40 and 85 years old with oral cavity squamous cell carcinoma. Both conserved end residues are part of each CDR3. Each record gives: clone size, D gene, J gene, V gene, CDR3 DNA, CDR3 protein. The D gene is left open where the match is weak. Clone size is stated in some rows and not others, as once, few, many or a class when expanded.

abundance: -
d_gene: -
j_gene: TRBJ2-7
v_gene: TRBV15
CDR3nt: TGTGCCACCAGCTCGACTAGCTCCTACGAGCAGTACTTC
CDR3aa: CATSSTSSYEQYF

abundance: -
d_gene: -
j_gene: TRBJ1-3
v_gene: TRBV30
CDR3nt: TGTGCCTGGAGTGTAACAGGGGGAAACACCATATATTTT
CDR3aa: CAWSVTGGNTIYF

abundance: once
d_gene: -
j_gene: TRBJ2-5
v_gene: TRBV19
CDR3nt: TGTGCCAGTAGTCCCAGGGTGGGGCAAGAGACCCAGTACTTC
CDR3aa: CASSPRVGQETQYF

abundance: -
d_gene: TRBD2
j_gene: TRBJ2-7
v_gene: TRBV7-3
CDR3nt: TGTGCCAGCAGCTCTACTAGCGCTAGTCACGAGCAGTACTTC
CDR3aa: CASSSTSASHEQYF

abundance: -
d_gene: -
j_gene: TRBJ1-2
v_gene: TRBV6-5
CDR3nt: TGTGCCAGCAGTTACAGTGGCGCGAGTGATGGCTACACCTTC
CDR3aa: CASSYSGASDGYTF

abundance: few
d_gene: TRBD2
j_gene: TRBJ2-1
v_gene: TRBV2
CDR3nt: TGTGCCAGCAGCGGACTAGACAATGAGCAGTTCTTC
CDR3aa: CASSGLDNEQFF

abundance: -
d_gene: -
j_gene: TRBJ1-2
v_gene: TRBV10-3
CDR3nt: TGTGCCATCCCAGGTCAGGGAAACTATGGCTACACCTTC
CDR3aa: CAIPGQGNYGYTF

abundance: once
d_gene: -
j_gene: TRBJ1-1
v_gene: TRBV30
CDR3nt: TGTGCCTGGAGTGTACTAGGGGGTAGTTTCACTGAAGCTTTCTTT
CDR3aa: CAWSVLGGSFTEAFF

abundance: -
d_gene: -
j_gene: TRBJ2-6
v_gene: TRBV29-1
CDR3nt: TGCAGCTTTAGGGAAGCTGGGGCCAACGTCCTGACTTTC
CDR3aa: CSFREAGANVLTF

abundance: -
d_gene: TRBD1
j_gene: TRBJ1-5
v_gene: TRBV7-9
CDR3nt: TGTGCCAGCAGCGTGGGACAGCCCGAGGTTCCCCAGCATTTT
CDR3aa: CASSVGQPEVPQHF

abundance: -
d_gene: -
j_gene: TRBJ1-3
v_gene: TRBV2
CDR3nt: TGTGCCAGCACCCAAGCGCCAGGAAACACCATATATTTT
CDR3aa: CASTQAPGNTIYF

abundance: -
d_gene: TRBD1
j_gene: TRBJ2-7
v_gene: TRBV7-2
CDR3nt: TGTGCCAGCAGCTCCGTACAGGGGGCGTACGAGCAGTACTTC
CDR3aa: CASSSVQGAYEQYF

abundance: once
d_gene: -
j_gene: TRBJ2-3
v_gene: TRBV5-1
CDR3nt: TGCGCCAGCAGTAGGAAGGACACAGATACGCAGTATTTT
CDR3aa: CASSRKDTDTQYF

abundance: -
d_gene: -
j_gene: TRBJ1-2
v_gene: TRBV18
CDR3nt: TGTGCCAGCTCACCGGGCAGGGACCTCTATGGCTACACCTTC
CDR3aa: CASSPGRDLYGYTF

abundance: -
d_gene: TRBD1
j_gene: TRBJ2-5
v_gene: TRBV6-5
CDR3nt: TGTGCCAGCAGTGGTGCAGGGGGTCAAGAGACCCAGTACTTC
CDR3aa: CASSGAGGQETQYF

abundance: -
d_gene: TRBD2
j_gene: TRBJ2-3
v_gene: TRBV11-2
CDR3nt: TGTGCCAGCAGCTTAGGCGGGACTAGCGTGACGAGCACAGATACGCAGTATTTT
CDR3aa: CASSLGGTSVTSTDTQYF

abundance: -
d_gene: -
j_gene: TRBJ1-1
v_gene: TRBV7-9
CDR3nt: TGTGCCAGCAGCTCCGCCCGGGACAAAGGCACTGAAGCTTTCTTT
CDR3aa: CASSSARDKGTEAFF

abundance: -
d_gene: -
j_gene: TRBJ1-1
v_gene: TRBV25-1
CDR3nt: TGTGCCAGCAGGGGCGCGTACACTGAAGCTTTCTTT
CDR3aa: CASRGAYTEAFF

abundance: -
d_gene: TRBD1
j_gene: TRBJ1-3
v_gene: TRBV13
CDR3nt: TGTGCCAGCAGCAATTCTGACAGGGGGCGGAGAAACACCATATATTTT
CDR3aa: CASSNSDRGRRNTIYF

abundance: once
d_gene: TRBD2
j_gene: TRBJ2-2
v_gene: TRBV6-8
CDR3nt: TGTGCCAGCAGTTACCGGGTAGCGGGAGTAATAGCCGGGGAGCTGTTTTTT
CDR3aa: CASSYRVAGVIAGELFF

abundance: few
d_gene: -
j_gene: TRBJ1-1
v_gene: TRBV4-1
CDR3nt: TGCGCCAGCAGCCAAGTACAGGGCACTCGGGGCACTGAAGCTTTCTTT
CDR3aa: CASSQVQGTRGTEAFF

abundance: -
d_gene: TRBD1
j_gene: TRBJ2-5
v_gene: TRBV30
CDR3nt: TGTGCCTGGAGTTTAACAGGGGAAGAGACCCAGTACTTC
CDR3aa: CAWSLTGEETQYF

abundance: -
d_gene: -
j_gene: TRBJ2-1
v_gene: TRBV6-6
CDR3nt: TGTGCCAGCAGTTACCCGCAGGGTGCCTACAATGAGCAGTTCTTC
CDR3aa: CASSYPQGAYNEQFF

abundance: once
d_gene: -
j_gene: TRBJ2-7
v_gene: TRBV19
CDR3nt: TGTGCCAGTACCCCGACACCCCCCTACGAGCAGTACTTC
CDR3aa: CASTPTPPYEQYF

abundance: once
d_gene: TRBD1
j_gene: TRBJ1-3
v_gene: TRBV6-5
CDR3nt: TGTGCCAGCAGAAGAGGGGGCATAACTGGAAACACCATATATTTT
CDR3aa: CASRRGGITGNTIYF

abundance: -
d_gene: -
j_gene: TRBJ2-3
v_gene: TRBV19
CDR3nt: TGTGCCAGTAGTACGGGCCCTTCGATAACGCAGTATTTT
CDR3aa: CASSTGPSITQYF

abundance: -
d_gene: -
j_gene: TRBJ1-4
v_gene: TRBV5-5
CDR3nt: TGTGCCAGCAGCTTGCCGTCGGGGGCTCTAGGTGAAAAACTGTTTTTT
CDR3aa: CASSLPSGALGEKLFF

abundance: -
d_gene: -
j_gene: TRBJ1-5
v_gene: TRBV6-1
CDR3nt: TGTGCCAGCAGTGAAGCGCTTCAATGGGAGCCCCAGCATTTT
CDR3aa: CASSEALQWEPQHF

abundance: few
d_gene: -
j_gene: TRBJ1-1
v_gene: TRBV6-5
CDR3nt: TGTGCCAGCACCGACGGGCTGGGGCGGGAAGCTTTCTTT
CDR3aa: CASTDGLGREAFF

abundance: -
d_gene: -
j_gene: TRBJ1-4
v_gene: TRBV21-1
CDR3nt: TGTGCCAGCAGCCCAGGGGCCGCAACTAATGAAAAACTGTTTTTT
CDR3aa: CASSPGAATNEKLFF

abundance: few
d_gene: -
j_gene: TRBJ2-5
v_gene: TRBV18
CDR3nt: TGTGCCAGCTCACCAAATCAGGGGAGCCAAGAGACCCAGTACTTC
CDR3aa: CASSPNQGSQETQYF